This T cell receptor (beta chain) appears in the sequencing data of a study of shared clonotypes between healthy human individuals. Study conclusions and caveats: The four-donor shared clonotypes exceeded non-shared clonotypes in generation probability, with non-shared ones scoring lower.

CDR1 KGHSH and CDR2 LQKENI come from the germline V gene. The CDR3 totals 15 residues. Trimming stripped 2 bases from V and 5 bases from J, with 13 bases between. Donors had no recently reported acute infections or vaccinations and were HIV-negative. A CD45RA+ naive subset and a CD45RA-negative memory subset were split from CD4+ cells. Turning to this clone: Antigen specificity is unknown.

The assay ran at deep level. Libraries were prepared by immunoSEQ multiplex PCR; TCRdb keeps only in-frame clonotypes and omits some of them. The repertoire holds around 1,100,000 clones, with approximately 80% as singletons. The gene calls are TRBV18 and TRBJ1-5; tentatively, D is TRBD1 (5 bases). The clonotype comes from a young man in good health. Some clones in this sample may be carry-over from other donors' samples. What was sequenced was memory CD4+ T cells from PBMCs. The subset here: CD45RA-negative fraction. For the CDR3, the DNA is TGTGCCAGCTCACCAGGGAGGGGTGCAGATCAGCCCCAGCATTTT. Translation: CASSPGRGADQPQHF.